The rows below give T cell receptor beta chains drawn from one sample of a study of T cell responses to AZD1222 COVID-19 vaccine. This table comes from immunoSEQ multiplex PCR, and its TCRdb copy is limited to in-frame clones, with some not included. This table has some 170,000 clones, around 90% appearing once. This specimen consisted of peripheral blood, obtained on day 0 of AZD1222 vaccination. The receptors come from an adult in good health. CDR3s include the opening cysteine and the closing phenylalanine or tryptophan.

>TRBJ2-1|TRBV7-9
CASSLVGNEQFF
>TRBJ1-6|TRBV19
CASSIYSSASSYNSPLHF
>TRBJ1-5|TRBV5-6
CASSLGRNQPQHF
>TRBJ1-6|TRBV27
CASRLIGASYNSPLHF
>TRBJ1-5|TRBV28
CASSSLPLTGIYQPQHF
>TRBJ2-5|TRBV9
CASSVGGTETQYF
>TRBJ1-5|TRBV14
CASSPALDGPQHF
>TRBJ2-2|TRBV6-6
CASSYSSRPNTGELFF
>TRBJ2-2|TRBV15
CATSRETNTGELFF
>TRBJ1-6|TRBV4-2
CASSQPTPGRSNSPLHF
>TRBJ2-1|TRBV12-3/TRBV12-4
CASSLHNEQFF
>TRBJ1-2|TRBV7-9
CASSESGTDYGYTF
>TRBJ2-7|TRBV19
CASSTGTGDYEQYF
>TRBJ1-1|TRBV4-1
CASSLSGGGNTEAFF
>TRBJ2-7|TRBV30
CAWSVQGAPYEQYF
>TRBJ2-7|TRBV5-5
CASSLAGIPYEQYF
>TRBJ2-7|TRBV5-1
CASSLTDTQGAYGLGQYF
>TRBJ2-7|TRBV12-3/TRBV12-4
CASSPQTFYEQYF
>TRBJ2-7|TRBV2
CASSGTGGRGEQYF
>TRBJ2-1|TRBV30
CAWGGSPPSYNEQFF
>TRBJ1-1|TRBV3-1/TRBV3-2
CASSAQTGNPEAFF
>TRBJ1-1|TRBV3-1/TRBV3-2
CASSQLTGINTEAFF
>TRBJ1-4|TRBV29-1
CSAGREFNEKLFF
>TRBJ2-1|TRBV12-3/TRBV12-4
CASSTGTVNEQFF
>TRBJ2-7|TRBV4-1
CASSPGTGSFYEQYF
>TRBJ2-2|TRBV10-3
CAMGGGPTNTGELFF
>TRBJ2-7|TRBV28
CASRRTGYHEQYF
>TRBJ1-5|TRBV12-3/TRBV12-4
CASSSDNQPQHF
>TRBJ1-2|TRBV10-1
CASSESGTNYGYTF
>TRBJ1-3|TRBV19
CASSINSGLSGNTIYF
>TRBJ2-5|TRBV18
CASSPSKSAGWKETQYF
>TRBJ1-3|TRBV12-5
CASGAGGLGNTIYF
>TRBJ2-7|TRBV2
CASSERREGLYEQYF
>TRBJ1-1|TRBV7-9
CASSSRDRALAFF
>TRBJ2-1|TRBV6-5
CASSYSFTDSNEQFF
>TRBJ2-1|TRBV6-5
CASSKGGTPYNEQFF
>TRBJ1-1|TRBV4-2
CASSVPGTGNTEAFF
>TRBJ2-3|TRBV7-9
CASRPNGLAGGPGDTQYF
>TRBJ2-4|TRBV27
CASRISGGSGNIQYF
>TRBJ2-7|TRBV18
CASSLTSAGTGEQYF
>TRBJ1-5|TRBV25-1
CASSDYYSNQPQHF
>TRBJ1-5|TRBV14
CASSQPRGQGFQINNQPQHF
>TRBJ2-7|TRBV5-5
CASSLAPRTPSYEQYF
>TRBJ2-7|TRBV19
CASRISGTGIYEQYF
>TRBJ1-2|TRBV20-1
CSTGSPGYTF
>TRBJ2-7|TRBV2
CASTRGSGGYEQYF
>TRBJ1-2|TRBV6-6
CASSYSRTANYGYTF
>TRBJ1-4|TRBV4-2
CASSQEEVAATNEKLFF
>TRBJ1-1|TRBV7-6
CASSPPIAEAFF
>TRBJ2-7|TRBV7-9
CASSSRDRHPREQYF